The 32 T cell receptor beta chains below were found in one sample sequenced in a study of beta chain features in type 1 diabetes. Overall study findings and caveats: All four CD4+ subsets of Type 1 diabetes patients contained TCRB CDR3s that were moderately but significantly shorter.

The antigens of these receptors remain unknown. Expressed TCRB transcripts were sequenced because the isolated RNA had all been reverse transcribed beforehand. TCRdb's table, derived via immunoSEQ multiplex PCR, lists solely in-frame clones and lacks some. The data contain about 660,000 clones, around an eighth of them singletons. Sequenced: naive CD4+ T cells from blood. These receptors were obtained from a man aged 18 to 29 with type 1 diabetes.

The rearrangement joins TRBV30 to TRBJ1-1, with 7 nucleotides matching TRBD1. The CDR3 totals 13 residues. The germline V gene has CDR1 GTSNPN and CDR2 SVGIG (reference sequence). The V and J ends lost 2 bases and 7 bases, in that order; junction bases with no gene match: 7. As DNA, the CDR3 is TGTGCCTGGAGTTTCCCAGGGGGTGGTGAAGCTTTCTTT. This codes for CAWSFPGGGEAFF.

The chain carries TRBV27 and TRBJ1-2; D is possibly TRBD1 (5 bases). Trimming cost V 8 bases and J 0 bases, with 28 bases left between them. Germline loops: CDR1 MNHEY, CDR2 SMNVEV (reference sequence). This CDR3 is built from 19 residues. CDR3 protein: CASYQLPLRWGVPNYGYTF. As DNA, the CDR3 is TGTGCCAGCTACCAATTGCCCCTTAGATGGGGCGTCCCTAACTATGGCTACACCTTC.

This clone has more than one count but fewer than ten. The chain combines TRBV19 with TRBJ2-3; D gene uncertain. Trimming took 4 bases from V and 1 from J, leaving 12 bases between them. Germline-derived CDR1 and CDR2 are LNHDA and SQIVND (reference sequence). The CDR3 sequence is 15 residues long. The CDR3 DNA reads as TGTGCCAGTAGTAATTACGGTGGGGGCACAGATACGCAGTATTTT. Translated, it gives CASSNYGGGTDTQYF.

This clone was seen a few times. The genes are TRBV5-1 and TRBJ2-4; D unresolved. The CDR3 covers 13 residues. Germline assignment: CDR1 SGHRS and CDR2 YFSETQ. The V end was cut by 2 bases, the J end by 6 bases, with 9 bases between. Written as DNA, the CDR3 is TGCGCCAGCAGCTTAAGGGATCCAAACATTCAGTACTTC. This encodes CASSLRDPNIQYF.

The rearrangement links TRBV9 to TRBJ2-5; the match to TRBD1 covers 9 bases. The CDR3 extends over 15 amino acids. Germline V gene sequence: CDR1 SGDLS, CDR2 YYNGEE. Trimming removed 4 bases from V and 5 bases from J; junction bases left unmatched: 9. The CDR3 here is CASSLPGQGRETQYF. The CDR3 nucleotides are TGTGCCAGCAGCCTACCGGGACAGGGAAGGGAGACCCAGTACTTC.

This clone showed up just a few times. The chain employs TRBV11-2 and TRBJ2-7; D is undetermined. CDR3 length equals 13 residues. Germline-derived CDR1 and CDR2 are SGHAT and FQNNGV. V shed 0 bases and J shed 3 bases, with 6 bases lying between them. The CDR3 here is CASSLETNYEQYF. CDR3 coding DNA: TGTGCCAGCAGCTTAGAAACCAACTACGAGCAGTACTTC.

The chain combines TRBV4-1 with TRBJ1-2; D not resolved. Germline V gene sequence: CDR1 MGHRA, CDR2 YSYEKL. V was cut by 2 bases and J by 4 bases, with 14 bases left in between. This CDR3 spans 15 amino acids. CDR3 region: CASSQPLGETYGYTF. DNA of the CDR3: TGCGCCAGCAGCCAACCTTTGGGTGAGACCTATGGCTACACCTTC.

This clone has a handful of counts. This sequence joins TRBV18 and TRBJ2-5; maybe TRBD1 (5 bases). This CDR3 has 13 amino acids. The V gene's germline CDR1 is KGHSH and CDR2 LQKENI. The germline V and J ends were trimmed by 2 bases and 4 bases, with 8 bases remaining between them. The CDR3 coding sequence is TGTGCCAGCTCACCAACAGGCGGAGAGACCCAGTACTTC. This gives the protein CASSPTGGETQYF.

The J gene is TRBJ2-5, the V gene TRBV9; TRBD1 matches 8 bases. The tail of the sequence fits TRBJ2-7 better, so the J call may be wrong. CDR3 size: 14 residues. CDR1 and CDR2 (germline): SGDLS, YYNGEE. In DNA, the CDR3 is TGTGCCAGCAGCGTAGTGGCAGGGGGCCTCGAGCAGTACTTC. This codes for CASSVVAGGLEQYF.

The rearrangement links TRBV30 to TRBJ1-2, with a tentative D call TRBD1 (5 bases). The CDR3 spans 15 residues. Trimming removed 7 bases from V and 3 bases from J, with 21 bases in between. The V gene's germline CDR1 is GTSNPN and CDR2 SVGIG (reference sequence). DNA for the CDR3: TGTGCCTTCAGATTACCAGGGATGGGAGACTATGGCTACACCTTC. Encoded protein: CAFRLPGMGDYGYTF.

This clone was detected only a few times. The rearrangement uses TRBV6-1 and TRBJ2-2; D is unclear. The CDR3 contains 17 residues. The germline V and J ends were trimmed by 0 bases and 0 bases, with 11 bases remaining between them. Germline values: CDR1 MNHNS, CDR2 SASEGT. The CDR3 loop is CASSEARQYTNTGELFF. The CDR3 region has the DNA TGTGCCAGCAGTGAAGCGCGGCAGTATACGAACACCGGGGAGCTGTTTTTT.

This clone turned up a few times. For the CDR3, the DNA is TGTGCCAGCAGCTTAATGGGTTTTGGGCACACCGGGGAGCTGTTTTTT. Translated, it gives CASSLMGFGHTGELFF. The chain has TRBV7-9 and TRBJ2-2; unclear D gene. Trimming took off 2 bases at V and 3 bases at J, with 13 bases between the two ends. CDR1 and CDR2 from the germline V gene are SEHNR and FQNEAQ (reference sequence). The CDR3 length is 16 residues.

This clone turned up a few times. The same CDR3 also results from other DNA sequences found in this sample. As DNA, the CDR3 is TGTGCCAGTAGTGGGACAGGGGTGGGCAATCAGCCCCAGCATTTT. Amino acids: CASSGTGVGNQPQHF. The chain couples TRBV19 to TRBJ1-5; 10 nucleotides line up with TRBD1. Trimming cost V 5 bases and J 2 bases; bases outside gene matches: 3. There are 15 residues in the CDR3. Germline values: CDR1 LNHDA, CDR2 SQIVND (reference sequence).

V is TRBV29-1 and J is TRBJ2-7; 8 bases agree with TRBD2. The CDR3 covers 14 residues. CDR1 SQVTM and CDR2 ANQGSEA come from the germline V gene. After removal of 6 bases from V and 2 bases from J, the junction contained 9 bases not matched to a gene. DNA for the CDR3: TGCAGCGTCCCGGCACTAGCGGCCCCCTACGAGCAGTACTTC. This gives the protein CSVPALAAPYEQYF.

This chain connects TRBV7-3 to TRBJ2-3; D not resolved. The CDR3 runs 13 residues. The germline V and J ends were trimmed by 0 bases and 4 bases, with 5 bases remaining between them. The germline CDR1 and CDR2 sequences are SGHTA and FQGTGA. CDR3 nucleotides: TGTGCCAGCAGCTTAACGAGTGCAGATACGCAGTATTTT. Amino acid sequence: CASSLTSADTQYF.

The J gene is TRBJ2-4, the V gene TRBV28, with D possibly matching TRBD1 (5 bases). With 2 bases removed from V and 3 bases from J, the gap between germline ends came to 11 bases. Germline CDR1 MDHEN, CDR2 SYDVKM. The CDR3 spans 15 residues. In DNA, the CDR3 is TGTGCCAGCAGTTTAGGGGCTTTGGGCAAAAACATTCAGTACTTC. Translating it yields CASSLGALGKNIQYF.

The CDR3 nucleotides read TGTGCCAGCAGCAGCGGACTAGCGGGGGGAAGAGATACGCAGTATTTT. This codes for CASSSGLAGGRDTQYF. V gene TRBV28 combines with J gene TRBJ2-3; 14 bases match TRBD2. Germline V lookup: CDR1 MDHEN, CDR2 SYDVKM. Unmatched junction bases numbered 7, after V lost 6 bases and J lost 5 bases. The CDR3 has 16 amino acids. The full variable domain, its missing parts supplied by reference TRBV28 and TRBJ2-3, is DVKVTQSSRYLVKRTGEKVFLECVQDMDHENMFWYRQDPGLGLRLIYFSYDVKMKEKGDIPEGYSVSREKKERFSLILESASTNQTSMYLCASSSGLAGGRDTQYFGPGTRLTVL.

J is TRBJ2-6 and V is TRBV6-5, with D unclear. The germline CDR1 and CDR2 sequences are MNHEY and SVGAGI. Trimming shortened V by 5 bases and J by 1 base, and 6 bases separated the two germline ends. The CDR3 totals 14 residues. CDR3 amino acids: CASSIWSGANVLTF. In DNA, the CDR3 is TGTGCCAGCAGTATTTGGTCTGGGGCCAACGTCCTGACTTTC.

The chain links TRBV7-6 to TRBJ1-2; D not certain. V gave up 10 bases and J gave up 5 bases, with 8 bases separating them. The CDR3 contains 10 residues. The germline gives CDR1 SGHVS, CDR2 FNYEAQ. Here the CDR3 reads CAIEPYGYTF. CDR3 nucleotide sequence: TGTGCCATCGAACCGTATGGCTACACCTTC.

The chain has TRBV5-1 and TRBJ2-3; perhaps TRBD1 as D (6 bases). This CDR3 has 16 amino acids. V lost 4 bases, J lost 0 bases, and 15 bases lay in between. Germline CDR1 reads SGHRS; CDR2 reads YFSETQ. The CDR3 reads CASSDGTSASTDTQYF. CDR3 sequence (DNA): TGCGCCAGCAGCGACGGGACAAGCGCTAGCACAGATACGCAGTATTTT.

As to this clone: This CDR3 is also generated by other DNA sequences in the sample. This chain connects TRBV7-2 to TRBJ1-1; D might be TRBD1 (5 bases). Germline V gene sequence: CDR1 SGHTA, CDR2 FQGNSA. Trimming pared 4 bases from V and 4 bases from J, leaving 10 bases between. The CDR3 sequence is 13 residues long. This chain's CDR3 is CASSSDRGTEAFF. The CDR3 coding sequence is TGTGCCAGCAGCTCCGACAGAGGCACTGAAGCTTTCTTT.

This clone turned up a few times. The chain joins TRBV28 to TRBJ1-1; a possible D gene is TRBD1 (6 bases). CDR3 length: 16 amino acids. CDR1 and CDR2 (germline): MDHEN, SYDVKM. V was trimmed by 6 bases and J by 6 bases, leaving 23 bases between them. The chain's CDR3 is CASSLRQVGRGAEAFF. The CDR3 DNA is TGTGCCAGCAGCCTGCGACAGGTGGGTCGGGGCGCTGAAGCTTTCTTT.

The chain carries TRBV25-1 and TRBJ2-4, with D unclear. The CDR3 spans 14 residues. The germline gives CDR1 MGHDK, CDR2 SYGVNS. V lost 3 bases and J 2 bases, leaving 8 bases between the germline ends. Written as DNA, the CDR3 is TGTGCCAGCAGTGATCTATCGACCAAAAACATTCAGTACTTC. Amino acids: CASSDLSTKNIQYF.

This clone was found a few times. This chain uses TRBV5-1 with TRBJ2-5; D not certain. V was cut by 1 base and J by 5 bases, with 18 bases left in between. Germline V gene sequence: CDR1 SGHRS, CDR2 YFSETQ. There are 16 residues in the CDR3. Here the CDR3 reads CASSLQTGSEGETQYF. The CDR3 DNA reads TGCGCCAGCAGCTTGCAGACCGGGTCTGAAGGGGAGACCCAGTACTTC.

The V call is TRBV30, the J call TRBJ2-7; D gene unclear. V was trimmed by 7 bases and J by 2 bases, leaving 12 bases between them. Germline V lookup: CDR1 GTSNPN, CDR2 SVGIG (reference sequence). This CDR3 is 12 amino acids long. The CDR3 coding sequence is TGTGCCTTGACCGCCTCGGCCTACGAGCAGTACTTC. Translating gives CALTASAYEQYF.

This clone turned up a few times. This rearrangement joins TRBV29-1 to TRBJ1-6; no definite D call. This CDR3 has 13 residues. V shed 6 bases and J shed 5 bases, with 11 bases lying between them. Looked up from germline, CDR1 is SQVTM and CDR2 is ANQGSEA. CDR3: CSVQRTDNSPLHF. The CDR3, as DNA: TGCAGCGTCCAAAGGACGGATAATTCACCCCTCCACTTT.

The chain couples TRBV7-2 to TRBJ1-5, with 7 nucleotides matching TRBD1. The CDR3 contains 16 residues. Germline V CDR1 and CDR2: SGHTA, FQGNSA. V shed 3 bases and J 4 bases; nucleotides not matched to a gene: 9. The CDR3 loop reads CASSFRTGFLNQPQHF. In nucleotides, the CDR3 is TGTGCCAGCAGCTTTAGGACAGGTTTCCTGAATCAGCCCCAGCATTTT.

This clone was counted between two and nine times. CDR3 sequence (DNA): TGTGCCTGGAGTGAGGCTAGCTTTTCCTACAATGAGCAGTTCTTC. Its translation is CAWSEASFSYNEQFF. The rearrangement uses TRBV30 and TRBJ2-1, with D perhaps matching TRBD2 (5 bases). Germline V lookup: CDR1 GTSNPN, CDR2 SVGIG (reference sequence). V gave up 1 base and J gave up 1 base, with 11 bases separating them. The CDR3 runs 15 residues.

This clone was seen a single time. This rearrangement joins TRBV29-1 to TRBJ1-4, with D possibly being TRBD1 (5 bases). V was clipped by 7 bases and J by 7 bases, with 13 bases between them. Per germline, CDR1 SQVTM and CDR2 ANQGSEA. This CDR3 has 12 residues. The CDR3 DNA follows: TGCAGCGGGGGGGAGGCACTTGAAAAACTGTTTTTT. Translated, it gives CSGGEALEKLFF.

This clone has only a few counts. The genes are TRBV15 and TRBJ2-1, with 10 nucleotides matching TRBD2. CDR3 length: 15 amino acids. The J segment lost 7 bases and the V segment lost 5 bases, leaving 8 bases of the junction unmatched. Looked up from germline, CDR1 is LNHNV and CDR2 is YYDKDF (reference sequence). The CDR3 protein is CATSASLSGGNEQFF. CDR3 sequence (DNA): TGTGCCACCAGCGCCAGCCTTAGCGGGGGGAATGAGCAGTTCTTC.

The chain links TRBV29-1 to TRBJ2-3; TRBD1 aligns across 7 bases. The CDR3 runs 15 residues. After removal of 0 bases from V and 2 bases from J, the junction contained 5 bases not matched to a gene. The germline CDR1 and CDR2 sequences are SQVTM and ANQGSEA. The CDR3: CSVEDSQGYTDTQYF. Written as DNA, the CDR3 is TGCAGCGTTGAAGATTCACAGGGGTACACAGATACGCAGTATTTT.

V usage is TRBV19 and J usage is TRBJ1-1, with D maybe TRBD1 (5 bases). CDR3 size: 14 residues. Per the germline V gene, CDR1 is LNHDA and CDR2 is SQIVND (reference sequence). The ends were cut back, 7 bases at V and 3 bases at J, with 15 bases in the middle. CDR3 in DNA: TGTGCCAGTACCAGACAGCGGTCGGACACTGAAGCTTTCTTT. Its translation: CASTRQRSDTEAFF.